The next 16 T cell receptor beta chains were all read from a single sample in a study of patients and donors after allogeneic stem cell transplantation. TCRdb recomputed calls from the RT-PCR reads with MiXCR, one row per CDR3 protein. The table shows around 200,000 distinct CDR3 sequences, with around two fifths occurring only once. Sequenced input: blood, either unsorted or a sorted T cell fraction (not recorded which). The receptors shown here come from a human donor who was either an allogeneic HSCT recipient or a stem cell or donor lymphocyte infusion donor (not recorded which). It is not recorded whose cells these are; they may come from a transplant donor.

This clonotype was observed a handful of times. This chain uses TRBV5-1 with TRBJ2-3, with TRBD1 matching over 9 bases. The CDR3 runs 17 residues. V was clipped by 4 bases and J by 0 bases; unmatched bases: 9. CDR1 and CDR2 from the germline V gene are SGHRS and YFSETQ. The CDR3 DNA reads TGCGCCAGCAGCATACTTCCCGGGACAGGGAGCACAGATACGCAGTATTTT. This codes for CASSILPGTGSTDTQYF.

The rearrangement joins TRBV20-1 to TRBJ1-3; D may be TRBD1 (6 bases). Trimming took 8 bases from V and 4 from J, leaving 9 bases between them. The CDR3 runs 11 residues. Germline lookup yields CDR1 DFQATT and CDR2 SNEGSKA (reference sequence). The CDR3 coding sequence is TGCAGTACGGACAGCGGAAACACCATATATTTT. Its translation: CSTDSGNTIYF.

The chain employs TRBV5-1 and TRBJ1-1; 7 nucleotides match TRBD1. This CDR3 has 16 amino acids. The germline V gene has CDR1 SGHRS and CDR2 YFSETQ. V trimming: 4 bases; J trimming: 1 base; junction bases outside the gene matches: 10. The CDR3 DNA reads as TGCGCCAGCAGCATTGGACAGGCACTGCAGAACACTGAAGCTTTCTTT. Its translation is CASSIGQALQNTEAFF.

This chain joins TRBV6-5 and TRBJ2-7, with TRBD1 identical over 7 bases. The CDR3 contains 14 residues. Germline-derived CDR1 and CDR2 are MNHEY and SVGAGI. V dropped 6 bases and J dropped 3; count of bases not matched to a gene: 8. The CDR3 DNA is TGTGCCAGCAGAAGGGGGCGCCCCGACTACGAGCAGTACTTC. It yields the protein CASRRGRPDYEQYF.

This clonotype was detected only a few times. The chain joins TRBV12-3 or TRBV12-4 to TRBJ1-6, with unresolved D. V was shortened by 6 bases and J by 0 bases, with 12 bases between the two germline ends. The CDR3 has 16 residues. CDR3 bases: TGTGCCAGCAGCCCTGAGTGGAGCTCCTATAATTCACCCCTCCACTTT. It encodes CASSPEWSSYNSPLHF.

The chain uses TRBV4-2 and TRBJ2-5; D might be TRBD2 (7 bases). The ends were cut back, 1 base at V and 5 bases at J, with 14 bases in the middle. This CDR3 is 15 amino acids long. CDR1 is LGHNA, CDR2 YNFKEQ, per germline. In DNA, the CDR3 is TGTGCCAGCAGCCAAGGAACGCGGGGGCGGGAGACCCAGTACTTC. It encodes CASSQGTRGRETQYF.

In this sample, this clonotype turned up a few times. The V call is TRBV25-1, the J call TRBJ2-3; D not certain. Germline V gives CDR1 MGHDK, CDR2 SYGVNS. V dropped 1 base and J dropped 2 bases, with 4 bases sitting between them. The CDR3 extends over 13 amino acids. CDR3 coding DNA: TGTGCCAGCAGTGAATTCTCCACAGATACGCAGTATTTT. As protein: CASSEFSTDTQYF.

This chain connects TRBV9 to TRBJ2-2, with D unclear. The germline gives CDR1 SGDLS, CDR2 YYNGEE. Trimming pared 0 bases from V and 0 bases from J, leaving 9 bases between. The CDR3 loop spans 16 amino acids. The CDR3 coding sequence is TGTGCCAGCAGCGTAGGACTGGAAACGAACACCGGGGAGCTGTTTTTT. It translates to CASSVGLETNTGELFF.

This clonotype was counted only a few times. The chain couples TRBV6-1 to TRBJ2-2; possible D gene TRBD1, 6 bases. Looked up from germline, CDR1 is MNHNS and CDR2 is SASEGT. CDR3 length: 16 amino acids. V lost 6 bases and J lost 0, with 14 bases in between. CDR3 loop: CASRMRQATNTGELFF. DNA for the CDR3: TGTGCCAGCAGAATGAGACAGGCTACGAACACCGGGGAGCTGTTTTTT.

The table lists this clonotype with a few counts. This rearrangement joins TRBV12-3 or TRBV12-4 to TRBJ1-2; D unclear. Trimming cost V 3 bases and J 0 bases, with 8 bases left between them. The CDR3 spans 14 residues. The chain's CDR3 is CASSLVRTNYGYTF. The CDR3 DNA sequence: TGTGCCAGCAGTTTGGTCAGAACTAACTATGGCTACACCTTC.

This chain links TRBV12-3 or TRBV12-4 with TRBJ1-5; D uncertain. V lost 1 base, J lost 11 bases, and 9 bases lay in between. The CDR3 covers 12 residues. DNA of the CDR3: TGTGCCAGCAGTTTAGTAAGCCGGGCCCAGCATTTT. Protein sequence: CASSLVSRAQHF.

The CDR3 here is CASSLKGTETQYF. Written as DNA, the CDR3 is TGTGCCAGCAGTTTGAAGGGGACAGAGACCCAGTACTTC. The gene calls are TRBV28 and TRBJ2-5; D tentatively reads TRBD1 or TRBD2 (5 bases each). CDR1 and CDR2 (germline): MDHEN, SYDVKM. This CDR3 has 13 amino acids. The V and J ends lost 3 bases and 4 bases respectively, with 9 bases between them.

J is TRBJ2-7 and V is TRBV19; maybe TRBD1 (6 bases). The germline CDR1 and CDR2 sequences are LNHDA and SQIVND (reference sequence). The length of the CDR3 is 13 residues. Trimming took off 5 bases at V and 8 bases at J, with 16 bases between the two ends. The CDR3, as DNA: TGTGCCAGTAGTCTAAACTGGGACAACAAGCAGTACTTC. This translates into CASSLNWDNKQYF.

This clonotype was counted between two and nine times. This rearrangement joins TRBV18 to TRBJ1-6; possible D gene TRBD1, 6 bases. This CDR3 has 12 residues. Germline V gene data show CDR1 as KGHSH and CDR2 as LQKENI. V gave up 3 bases and J gave up 11 bases, with 8 bases separating them. CDR3: CASSPPGAPLHF. In DNA, the CDR3 is TGTGCCAGCTCACCCCCAGGGGCACCCCTCCACTTT.

This chain uses TRBV28 with TRBJ2-1, with TRBD2 matching 11 bases. This CDR3 is 15 amino acids long. The trim removed 6 bases at V and 4 bases at J, leaving 5 bases unmatched. Germline V gene sequence: CDR1 MDHEN, CDR2 SYDVKM. In DNA, the CDR3 is TGTGCCAGCAGCCGCCTAGCGGGGGGATACAATGAGCAGTTCTTC. Protein product: CASSRLAGGYNEQFF.

This chain connects TRBV7-9 to TRBJ1-1, with a weak D call TRBD1 (6 bases). This CDR3 region has 13 residues. Germline lookup yields CDR1 SEHNR and CDR2 FQNEAQ (reference sequence). V was clipped by 8 bases and J by 4 bases, with 14 bases between them. The CDR3, as DNA: TGTGCCAGCTTGGGAGTAGGGGGCACTGAAGCTTTCTTT. Its protein is CASLGVGGTEAFF. Filled out from reference TRBV7-9 and TRBJ1-1, the complete variable domain reads DTGVSQNPRHKITKRGQNVTFRCDPISEHNRLYWYRQTLGQGPEFLTYFQNEAQLEKSRLLSDRFSAERPKGSFSTLEIQRTEQGDSAMYLCASLGVGGTEAFFGQGTRLTVV.